This TCR beta chain was captured in a study of blood T cell repertoires in COVID-19. Across the study: From the United States, Italy and Spain came samples of acute and convalescent COVID-19. Nucleic acid was either cDNA or gDNA, and it came from T cells, B-cell-depleted T cells, or PBMCs.

CDR3 length equals 14 residues. Germline assignment: CDR1 LGHNT and CDR2 FRNRAP. Trimming at V came to 1 base and at J to 6 bases, leaving 5 bases not matched to a gene. Source study methods: Researchers report that nucleated cell counts were estimated from reference gene primer amplification. This table comes from immunoSEQ multiplex PCR, and its TCRdb copy is limited to in-frame clones, with some not included. V and J calls plus clone size are reproduced from that table; the DNA served to infer D and trimming. This sample carries around 140,000 clones, around 89% of them seen once, and the ten largest clones take 4.3%. Seattle researchers signed up patients amid active infection and tracked them longitudinally.

The sequenced sample consisted of peripheral blood. The TCR comes from a man in his sixties with COVID-19, enrolled during active disease. V gene TRBV12-5 combines with J gene TRBJ1-1, with 7 positions matching TRBD1. The CDR3, as DNA: TGTGCTAGTGGTTTGGACTACAGGGGTGCTGAAGCTTTCTTT. Its translation is CASGLDYRGAEAFF.